This T cell receptor (beta chain) is from a study of cytomegalovirus exposure and HLA in healthy donors. General study findings and limits: Across all donors, roughly uniform sequencing depth was an assumption of the presence/absence analyses.

Of note for this clone: Its antigen is unknown.

Primers included in the PCR were 60 Vbeta and 13 Jbeta primers. In the original analysis: A later analysis counted about 80 million unique TCR beta chains, 10 million to 12 million shared. Only in-frame clones appear in the TCRdb table, and some are missing; sequencing was by immunoSEQ multiplex PCR. D and trimming come from the DNA, and the V and J calls and clone size come from that table. Here the sample spans fewer than 80,000 clones, under 80% being singletons. The CDR3 length is 17 residues. V dropped 1 base and J dropped 4; count of bases not matched to a gene: 10. Germline values: CDR1 SGHVS, CDR2 FNYEAQ.

This sequence was found in a woman between 25 and 40 years old in good health and CMV-seronegative. This chain connects TRBV7-6 to TRBJ1-3; 7 positions agree with TRBD1. Sequencing was performed on PBMCs. Written as DNA, the CDR3 is TGTGCCAGCAGCTTAGAGATAAGGGGGCCCATAGGAAACACCATATATTTT. Protein product: CASSLEIRGPIGNTIYF.